The 25 T cell receptor beta chains below come from one sample, sequenced in a study of cytomegalovirus exposure and HLA in healthy donors. Assay used: immunoSEQ multiplex PCR; TCRdb lists only in-frame clones, some missing. The sample carries under 250,000 clones, 85% to 90% recorded once. The source material was PBMCs. These receptor sequences come from a man younger than 35 in good health and CMV-seronegative.

The chain is built from TRBV28 and TRBJ2-7; 10 positions match TRBD2. Germline values: CDR1 MDHEN, CDR2 SYDVKM. V lost 5 bases, J lost 2 bases, and 3 bases stayed unmatched. The CDR3 contains 14 residues. CDR3 in DNA: TGTGCCAGCAGTGGGACTAGCGAAACCTACGAGCAGTACTTC. Translation gives CASSGTSETYEQYF.

The chain links TRBV27 to TRBJ1-6, with D tentatively TRBD1 (6 bases). Germline CDR1 and CDR2: MNHEY and SMNVEV (reference sequence). This CDR3 contains 14 residues. The V gene lost 6 bases and the J gene lost 11 bases, with 17 bases spanning the gap. CDR3 residues: CASRPGTSEPPLHF. The CDR3 DNA reads TGTGCCAGCAGGCCCGGGACATCGGAGCCACCCCTCCACTTT.

J is TRBJ2-5 and V is TRBV2; 8 positions agree with TRBD1. Per the germline V gene, CDR1 is SNHLY and CDR2 is FYNNEI. This CDR3 contains 15 residues. Losses at the gene ends were 4 bases for V and 4 bases for J; bases not matched to a gene: 8. CDR3 coding DNA: TGTGCCAGCAGTGGACCAGGGGGCCGGGGAGAGACCCAGTACTTC. Protein product: CASSGPGGRGETQYF.

The V and J genes are TRBV7-2 and TRBJ2-7; 8 bases match TRBD2. The CDR3 is 14 residues long. V was pared by 5 bases and J by 5 bases, with 8 bases of the junction left unmatched. Germline loops: CDR1 SGHTA, CDR2 FQGNSA. CDR3 amino acids: CASSPRGGGHEQYF. Written as DNA, the CDR3 is TGTGCCAGCAGCCCCCGGGGGGGAGGCCACGAGCAGTACTTC.

V and J are TRBV6-5 and TRBJ2-7; 10 nucleotides line up with TRBD1. This CDR3 is 14 amino acids long. The germline CDR1 and CDR2 sequences are MNHEY and SVGAGI. Losses at the gene ends were 0 bases for V and 4 bases for J; bases not matched to a gene: 0. Here the CDR3 DNA reads TGTGCCAGCAGTTACTCGGACAGGGGGTACGAGCAGTACTTC. Amino acid sequence: CASSYSDRGYEQYF.

The V gene is TRBV27, the J gene TRBJ2-7; D not resolved. CDR3 length: 12 amino acids. Trimming cost V 6 bases and J 4 bases, with 10 bases left between them. In germline, CDR1 is MNHEY, CDR2 SMNVEV (reference sequence). CDR3 sequence reads: CASSLWWYEQYF. CDR3 nucleotide sequence: TGTGCCAGCAGCCTATGGTGGTACGAGCAGTACTTC.

The chain is built from TRBV7-8 and TRBJ2-7; a weak D match, TRBD2 (7 bases). Per the germline V gene, CDR1 is SGHVS and CDR2 is FQNEAQ. CDR3 size: 18 residues. Trimming cost V 5 bases and J 0 bases, with 23 bases left between them. The CDR3 spells CASSTPGRWGRSSYEQYF. The CDR3 nucleotides are TGTGCCAGCAGCACGCCCGGGAGGTGGGGGCGAAGCTCCTACGAGCAGTACTTC.

The chain carries TRBV18 and TRBJ1-1, with 9 bases aligning to TRBD1. This CDR3 has 14 amino acids. V shed 5 bases, J shed 5 bases, and the junction held 6 bases outside the gene matches. Germline-derived CDR1 and CDR2 are KGHSH and LQKENI. This CDR3 reads CASSKDRGYTEAFF. CDR3 in DNA: TGTGCCAGCTCAAAGGACAGGGGATATACTGAAGCTTTCTTT.

The CDR3, as DNA: TGCGCCAGCAGCTTGGGCGACAGTGTCAATCAGCCCCAGCATTTT. Protein: CASSLGDSVNQPQHF. This chain links TRBV5-1 with TRBJ1-5; D perhaps matches TRBD1 (5 bases). Germline CDR1 SGHRS, CDR2 YFSETQ. The germline V and J ends were trimmed by 0 bases and 3 bases, with 10 bases remaining between them. The CDR3 runs 15 residues. Full variable domain (rest looked up from reference TRBV5-1 and TRBJ1-5): KAGVTQTPRYLIKTRGQQVTLSCSPISGHRSVSWYQQTPGQGLQFLFEYFSETQRNKGNFPGRFSGRQFSNSRSEMNVSTLELGDSALYLCASSLGDSVNQPQHFGDGTRLSIL.

J is TRBJ2-6 and V is TRBV5-4, with TRBD1 matching 9 bases. CDR1 and CDR2 (germline): SGHNT, YYREEE (reference sequence). This CDR3 spans 17 amino acids. Unmatched junction bases numbered 8, after V lost 4 bases and J lost 3 bases. CDR3 amino acids: CASSPGQGFLGANVLTF. CDR3 nucleotides: TGTGCCAGCAGCCCGGGACAGGGCTTCCTTGGGGCCAACGTCCTGACTTTC. Using reference TRBV5-4 and TRBJ2-6 for the parts outside the CDR3, the full variable domain is ETGVTQSPTHLIKTRGQQVTLRCSSQSGHNTVSWYQQALGQGPQFIFQYYREEENGRGNFPPRFSGLQFPNYSSELNVNALELDDSALYLCASSPGQGFLGANVLTFGAGSRLTVL.

J is TRBJ1-2 and V is TRBV6-5; D gene ambiguous. Germline CDR1 is MNHEY and CDR2 is SVGAGI. Trimming shortened V by 0 bases and J by 4 bases, and 12 bases separated the two germline ends. The CDR3 extends over 15 amino acids. The CDR3 bases are TGTGCCAGCAGTTACTCATCGGGTTTCAGCTATGGCTACACCTTC. Amino acid sequence: CASSYSSGFSYGYTF.

V is TRBV4-3 and J is TRBJ2-1, with a tentative D call TRBD2 (7 bases). V was pared by 0 bases and J by 3 bases, with 12 bases between. The length of the CDR3 is 16 residues. Germline V gives CDR1 LGHNA, CDR2 YSLEER. The CDR3, as DNA: TGCGCCAGCAGCCAAGATAAGGGGGAGGGCTACAATGAGCAGTTCTTC. This sequence encodes CASSQDKGEGYNEQFF.

This rearrangement joins TRBV7-2 to TRBJ2-1; possibly TRBD2 for D (5 bases). There are 11 residues in the CDR3. The germline gives CDR1 SGHTA, CDR2 FQGNSA. V lost 5 bases and J lost 10, with 9 bases in between. The CDR3: CASSPGGEQFF. The CDR3, as DNA: TGTGCCAGCAGCCCCGGCGGGGAGCAGTTCTTC.

V and J are TRBV6-5 and TRBJ1-1; TRBD1 aligns across 8 bases. Trimming cost V 5 bases and J 5 bases; bases outside gene matches: 4. Germline V gene sequence: CDR1 MNHEY, CDR2 SVGAGI. This CDR3 comprises 13 residues. As DNA, the CDR3 is TGTGCCAGCAGTGCAGGGGGCACAACTGAAGCTTTCTTT. Protein: CASSAGGTTEAFF.

This chain uses TRBV28 with TRBJ2-5, with TRBD2 identical over 8 bases. Germline V CDR1 and CDR2: MDHEN, SYDVKM. The CDR3 loop spans 16 amino acids. Trimming at V came to 7 bases and at J to 4 bases, leaving 14 bases not matched to a gene. The CDR3 DNA reads TGTGCCAGCAATCTTTTTGGACTAGCTGGGGGAGAGACCCAGTACTTC. It encodes CASNLFGLAGGETQYF.

The chain combines TRBV5-8 with TRBJ2-3, with a tentative D call TRBD2 (5 bases). This CDR3 is 15 amino acids long. Trimming removed 3 bases at V and 5 bases at J, with 16 bases between. The germline gives CDR1 SGHTS, CDR2 YDEGEE. DNA of the CDR3: TGTGCCAGCAGCTCTCGGGGTAATCAGCTAGATACGCAGTATTTT. Protein: CASSSRGNQLDTQYF.

The chain has TRBV6-6 and TRBJ1-4, with D perhaps TRBD1 (5 bases). Germline lookup yields CDR1 MNHNY and CDR2 SVGAGI (reference sequence). The length of the CDR3 is 15 residues. Trimming cost V 6 bases and J 3 bases, with 14 bases left between them. Here the CDR3 reads CASRLGGGANEKLFF. The DNA for the CDR3 is TGTGCCAGCAGGCTGGGGGGGGGTGCTAATGAAAAACTGTTTTTT.

This clone was picked up one time. The rearrangement joins TRBV7-8 to TRBJ2-3; no clear D. The germline V and J ends were trimmed by 1 base and 2 bases, with 10 bases remaining between them. CDR3 size: 15 residues. The V gene's germline CDR1 is SGHVS and CDR2 FQNEAQ. Written as DNA, the CDR3 is TGTGCCAGCAGCTTAGTCGCAGGATACACAGATACGCAGTATTTT. Translating gives CASSLVAGYTDTQYF.

CDR3 sequence: CAISDQGSFYEQYF. The CDR3 DNA reads TGTGCCATCAGTGATCAGGGTTCGTTCTACGAGCAGTACTTC. V gene TRBV10-3 combines with J gene TRBJ2-7; tentatively, D is TRBD1 (5 bases). This CDR3 is 14 amino acids long. Trimming removed 3 bases at V and 3 bases at J, with 12 bases between. Germline lookup yields CDR1 ENHRY and CDR2 SYGVKD.

The rearrangement joins TRBV4-3 to TRBJ2-7; 10 nucleotides line up with TRBD2. Germline V gives CDR1 LGHNA, CDR2 YSLEER. CDR3 length: 15 residues. The V and J ends lost 4 bases and 3 bases, in that order; junction bases with no gene match: 6. For the CDR3, the DNA is TGCGCCAGCAGCCCCGGGACTAGCGCCTTCTACGAGCAGTACTTC. It is translated as CASSPGTSAFYEQYF.

The rearrangement joins TRBV11-2 to TRBJ2-2; TRBD2 aligns across 8 bases. Germline V gene data show CDR1 as SGHAT and CDR2 as FQNNGV. The CDR3 extends over 16 amino acids. With V trimmed by 1 base and J by 0 bases, 1 base remained unmatched. The DNA for the CDR3 is TGTGCCAGCAGCTTAGTGACTAGCGCGAACACCGGGGAGCTGTTTTTT. Translation: CASSLVTSANTGELFF.

This clone has a single count. J is TRBJ2-3 and V is TRBV4-3; maybe TRBD2 (6 bases). From germline, CDR1 is LGHNA and CDR2 YSLEER. The CDR3 contains 13 residues. V lost 1 base, J lost 6 bases, and 8 bases lay in between. CDR3 sequence (DNA): TGCGCCAGCAGCCAAGGGGGGAGGGATACGCAGTATTTT. It yields the protein CASSQGGRDTQYF.

On this clone itself: At one end the junction does not follow the germline gene, possibly because of a read error. The rearrangement links TRBV14 to TRBJ1-2; D is unresolved. The CDR3 contains 12 residues. Germline values: CDR1 SGHDN, CDR2 FVKESK. CDR3 protein: CASSQDLETSYF. CDR3 sequence (DNA): TGTGCCAGCAGCCAAGATCTTGAGACATCTTACTTC. Variable domain in full (rest from reference TRBV14 and TRBJ1-2): EAGVTQFPSHSVIEKGQTVTLRCDPISGHDNLYWYRRVMGKEIKFLLHFVKESKQDESGMPNNRFLAERTGGTYSTLKVQPAELEDSGVYFCASSQDLETSYFGSGTRLTVV.

This rearrangement joins TRBV11-2 to TRBJ2-3, with TRBD2 matching over 10 bases. The junction had 7 bases not matched to a gene; V was cut back by 1 base and J by 6 bases. This CDR3 spans 16 amino acids. CDR1 and CDR2 (germline): SGHAT, FQNNGV. CDR3: CASSLGLAGDHDTQYF. In nucleotides, the CDR3 is TGTGCCAGCAGCTTAGGGCTAGCGGGAGATCATGATACGCAGTATTTT.

The gene calls are TRBV6-6 and TRBJ1-1, with 8 bases fitting TRBD1. With V trimmed by 7 bases and J by 6 bases, 13 bases remained unmatched. The CDR3 is 15 amino acids. Germline V CDR1 and CDR2: MNHNY, SVGAGI (reference sequence). CDR3 in amino acids: CASTPGQDSMAEAFF. CDR3 in DNA: TGTGCCAGCACCCCGGGACAGGACTCGATGGCTGAAGCTTTCTTT.